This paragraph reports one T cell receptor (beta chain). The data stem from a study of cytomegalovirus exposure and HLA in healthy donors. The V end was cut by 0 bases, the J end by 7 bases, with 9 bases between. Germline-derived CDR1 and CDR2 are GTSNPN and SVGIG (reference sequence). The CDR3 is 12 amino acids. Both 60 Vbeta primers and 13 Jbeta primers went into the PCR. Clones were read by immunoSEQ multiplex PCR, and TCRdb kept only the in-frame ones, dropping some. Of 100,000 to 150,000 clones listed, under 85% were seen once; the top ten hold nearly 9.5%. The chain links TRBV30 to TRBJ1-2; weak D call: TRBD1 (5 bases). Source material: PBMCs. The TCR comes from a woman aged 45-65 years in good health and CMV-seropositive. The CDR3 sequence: CAWSVKTAGYTF. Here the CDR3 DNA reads TGTGCCTGGAGTGTAAAGACAGCTGGCTACACCTTC. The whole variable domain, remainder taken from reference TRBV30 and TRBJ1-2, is SQTIHQWPATLVQPVGSPLSLECTVEGTSNPNLYWYRQAAGRGLQLLFYSVGIGQISSEVPQNLSASRPQDRQFILSSKKLLLSDSGFYLCAWSVKTAGYTFGSGTRLTVV.